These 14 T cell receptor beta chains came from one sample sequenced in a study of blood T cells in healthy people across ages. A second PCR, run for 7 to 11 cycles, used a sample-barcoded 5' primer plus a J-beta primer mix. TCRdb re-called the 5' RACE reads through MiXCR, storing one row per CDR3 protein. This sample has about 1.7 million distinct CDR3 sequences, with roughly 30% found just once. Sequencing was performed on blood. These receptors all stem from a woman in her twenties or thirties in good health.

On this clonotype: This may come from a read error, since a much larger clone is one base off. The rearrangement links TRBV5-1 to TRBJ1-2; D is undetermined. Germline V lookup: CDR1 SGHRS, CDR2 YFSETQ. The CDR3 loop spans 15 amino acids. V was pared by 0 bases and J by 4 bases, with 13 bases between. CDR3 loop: CASSLGQATRYGYTF. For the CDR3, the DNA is TGCGCCAGCAGCTTGGGGCAGGCCACACGCTATGGCTACACCTTC.

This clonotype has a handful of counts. CDR3 sequence reads: CSARDDTLLRHNEQFF. The CDR3 DNA reads TGCAGTGCTAGAGATGACACCCTCCTCCGGCACAATGAGCAGTTCTTC. The gene calls are TRBV20-1 and TRBJ2-1; D remains ambiguous. Trimming removed 0 bases at V and 5 bases at J, with 17 bases between. The CDR3 runs to 16 residues. The germline V gene encodes CDR1 DFQATT and CDR2 SNEGSKA (reference sequence).

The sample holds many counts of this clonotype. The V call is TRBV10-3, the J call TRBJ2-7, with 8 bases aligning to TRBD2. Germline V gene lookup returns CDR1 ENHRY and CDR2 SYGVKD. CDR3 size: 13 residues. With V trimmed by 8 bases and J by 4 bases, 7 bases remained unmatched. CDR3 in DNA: TGTGCCATCGGAAGCGGGAGTTCGTACGAGCAGTACTTC. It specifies CAIGSGSSYEQYF.

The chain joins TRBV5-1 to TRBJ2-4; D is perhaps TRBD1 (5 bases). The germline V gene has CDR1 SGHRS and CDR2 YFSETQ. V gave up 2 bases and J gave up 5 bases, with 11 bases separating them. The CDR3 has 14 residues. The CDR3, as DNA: TGCGCCAGCAGCTTATGGACAAGGGAAAACATTCAGTACTTC. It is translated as CASSLWTRENIQYF.

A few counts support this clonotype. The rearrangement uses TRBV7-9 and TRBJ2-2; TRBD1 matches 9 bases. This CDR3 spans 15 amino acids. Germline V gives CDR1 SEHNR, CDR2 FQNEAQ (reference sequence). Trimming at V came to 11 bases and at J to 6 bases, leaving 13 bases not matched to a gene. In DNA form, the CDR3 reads TGTGCCGCCCCGATGGACAGGGGCCCCGCCGGGGAGCTGTTTTTT. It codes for CAAPMDRGPAGELFF.

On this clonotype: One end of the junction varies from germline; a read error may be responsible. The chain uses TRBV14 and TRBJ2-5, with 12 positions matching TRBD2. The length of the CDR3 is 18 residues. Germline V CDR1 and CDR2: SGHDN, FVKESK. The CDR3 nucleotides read TGTGCCAGCAGCCAGGGACTAGCGGGCCTATGGTACCAAGAGGCCCAGTACTTC. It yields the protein CASSQGLAGLWYQEAQYF.

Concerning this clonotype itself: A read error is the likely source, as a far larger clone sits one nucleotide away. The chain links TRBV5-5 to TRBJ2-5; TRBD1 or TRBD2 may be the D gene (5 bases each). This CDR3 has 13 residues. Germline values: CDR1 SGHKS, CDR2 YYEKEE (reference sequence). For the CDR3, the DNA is TGTGCCAACAGCTTTGGGACGGGAGAGACCCAGTACTTC. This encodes CANSFGTGETQYF. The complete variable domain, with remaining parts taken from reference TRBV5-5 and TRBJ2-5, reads DAGVTQSPTHLIKTRGQQVTLRCSPISGHKSVSWYQQVLGQGPQFIFQYYEKEERGRGNFPDRFSARQFPNYSSELNVNALLLGDSALYLCANSFGTGETQYFGPGTRLLVL.

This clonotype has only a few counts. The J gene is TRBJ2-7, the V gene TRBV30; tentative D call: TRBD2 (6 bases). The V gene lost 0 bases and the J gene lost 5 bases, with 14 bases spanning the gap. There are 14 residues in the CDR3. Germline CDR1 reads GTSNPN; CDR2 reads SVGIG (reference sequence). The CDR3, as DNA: TGTGCCTGGAGTGTAGGAGGGGTACGAGACGAGCAGTACTTC. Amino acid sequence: CAWSVGGVRDEQYF.

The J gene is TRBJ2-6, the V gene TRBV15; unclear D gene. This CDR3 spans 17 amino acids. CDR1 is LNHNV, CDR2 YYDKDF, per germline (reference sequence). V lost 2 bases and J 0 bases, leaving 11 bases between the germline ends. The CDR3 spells CATSRNPYSSGANVLTF. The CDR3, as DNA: TGTGCCACCAGCAGAAACCCCTATAGCTCTGGGGCCAACGTCCTGACTTTC. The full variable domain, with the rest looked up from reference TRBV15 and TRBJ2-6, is DAMVIQNPRYQVTQFGKPVTLSCSQTLNHNVMYWYQQKSSQAPKLLFHYYDKDFNNEADTPDNFQSRRPNTSFCFLDIRSPGLGDTAMYLCATSRNPYSSGANVLTFGAGSRLTVL.

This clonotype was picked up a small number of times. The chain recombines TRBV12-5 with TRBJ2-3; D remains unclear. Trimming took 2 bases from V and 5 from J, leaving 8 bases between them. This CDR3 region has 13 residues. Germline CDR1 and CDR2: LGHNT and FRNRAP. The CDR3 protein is CASGLSSEDTQYF. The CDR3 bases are TGTGCTAGTGGTTTGTCGAGCGAAGATACGCAGTATTTT.

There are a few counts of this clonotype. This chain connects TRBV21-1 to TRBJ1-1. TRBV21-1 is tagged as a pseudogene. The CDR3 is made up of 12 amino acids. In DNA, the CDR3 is TGTGCCAGCGTTCGTAGGAACGCTGAAGCTTTCTTT. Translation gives CASVRRNAEAFF.

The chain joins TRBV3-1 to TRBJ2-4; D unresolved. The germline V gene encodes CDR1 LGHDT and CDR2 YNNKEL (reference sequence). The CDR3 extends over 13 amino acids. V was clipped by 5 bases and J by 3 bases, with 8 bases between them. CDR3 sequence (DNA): TGTGCCAGCAGCGGGCTTGGCAAAAACATTCAGTACTTC. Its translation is CASSGLGKNIQYF.

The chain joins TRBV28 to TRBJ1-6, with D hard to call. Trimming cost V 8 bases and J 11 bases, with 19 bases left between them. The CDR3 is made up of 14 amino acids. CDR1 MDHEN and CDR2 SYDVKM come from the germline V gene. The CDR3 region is CASRPIEVYPPLHF. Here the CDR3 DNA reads TGTGCCAGCCGACCCATCGAGGTTTATCCACCCCTCCACTTT.

CDR3 loop: CASSLLSGITEAFF. CDR3 coding DNA: TGTGCCAGCAGTTTACTGTCAGGGATCACTGAAGCTTTCTTT. The chain is built from TRBV12-3 or TRBV12-4 and TRBJ1-1; possibly TRBD1 for D (5 bases). The CDR3 is 14 residues long. V was cut by 2 bases and J by 4 bases, with 11 bases left in between.